This TCR beta chain was retrieved from a study of T cells in Graves' hyperthyroidism and ophthalmopathy. On the study more broadly: Peripheral blood was drawn at first diagnosis, prior to all treatment. Findings of the study overall: Blood also carried most thyroid clonotypes expanded above 0.001.

The table lists this clonotype with many counts. Antigen: not known. Graves' hyperthyroidism was deemed stable absent ophthalmopathy progression within 18 months. Disease duration under 2 months; hyperthyroidism patients were aged 18 to 65. Amplified TCR beta CDR3 regions came from RNA transcripts. First-round RT-PCR of the TCR CDR3 relied on the HTBI primer set. TCRdb re-analysed the multiplex PCR reads in MiXCR, keeping a single row per CDR3 protein. The sample lists a few hundred thousand distinct CDR3 sequences; roughly 20% were seen once. The source material was blood. The sequence derives from a man between 18 and 29 years old with Graves' hyperthyroidism.

The CDR3 loop reads CASGRHFYEQYF. The CDR3 DNA sequence: TGTGCCAGCGGACGACATTTCTACGAGCAGTACTTC. V usage is TRBV12-3 or TRBV12-4 and J usage is TRBJ2-7; no clear D gene. Trimming removed 8 bases from V and 3 bases from J, with 11 bases in between. The CDR3 is 12 residues long.